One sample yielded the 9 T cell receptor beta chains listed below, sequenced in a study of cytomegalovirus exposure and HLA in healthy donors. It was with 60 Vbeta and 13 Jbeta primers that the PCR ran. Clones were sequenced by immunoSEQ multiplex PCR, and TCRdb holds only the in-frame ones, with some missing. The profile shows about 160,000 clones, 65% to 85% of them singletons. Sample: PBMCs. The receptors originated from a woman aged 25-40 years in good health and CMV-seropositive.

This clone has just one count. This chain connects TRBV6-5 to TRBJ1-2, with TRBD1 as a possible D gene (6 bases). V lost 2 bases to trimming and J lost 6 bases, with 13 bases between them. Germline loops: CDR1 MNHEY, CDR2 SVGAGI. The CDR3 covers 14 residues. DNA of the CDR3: TGTGCCAGCAGTTACACTACAGGGCAGGATGGCTACACCTTC. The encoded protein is CASSYTTGQDGYTF.

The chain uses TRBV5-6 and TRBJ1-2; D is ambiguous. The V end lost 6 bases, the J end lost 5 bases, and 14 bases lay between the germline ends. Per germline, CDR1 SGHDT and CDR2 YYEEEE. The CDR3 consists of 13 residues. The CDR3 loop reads CASKGEGLYGYTF. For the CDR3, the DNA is TGTGCCAGCAAGGGTGAGGGTCTATATGGCTACACCTTC.

CDR3 amino acids: CASSFGGYNQPQHF. CDR3 coding DNA: TGTGCCAGCAGTTTTGGGGGGTATAATCAGCCCCAGCATTTT. V and J are TRBV28 and TRBJ1-5; D might be TRBD1 (5 bases). Between the trimmed V and J ends, which lost 3 bases and 4 bases, there was a span of 10 bases. There are 14 residues in the CDR3. Germline V gives CDR1 MDHEN, CDR2 SYDVKM.

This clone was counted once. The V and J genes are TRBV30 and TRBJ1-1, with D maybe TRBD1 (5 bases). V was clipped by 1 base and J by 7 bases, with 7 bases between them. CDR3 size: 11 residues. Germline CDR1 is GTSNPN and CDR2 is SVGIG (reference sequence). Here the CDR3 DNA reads TGTGCCTGGAGTGGGGGCGGTGAAGCTTTCTTT. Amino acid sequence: CAWSGGGEAFF.

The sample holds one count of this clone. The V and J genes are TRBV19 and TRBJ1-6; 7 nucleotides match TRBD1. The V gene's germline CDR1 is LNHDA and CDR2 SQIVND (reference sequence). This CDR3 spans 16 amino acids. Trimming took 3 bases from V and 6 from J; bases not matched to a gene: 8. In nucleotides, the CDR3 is TGTGCCAGTAGTATTGAGGGGGCGGTTGGTAATTCACCCCTCCACTTT. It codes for CASSIEGAVGNSPLHF.

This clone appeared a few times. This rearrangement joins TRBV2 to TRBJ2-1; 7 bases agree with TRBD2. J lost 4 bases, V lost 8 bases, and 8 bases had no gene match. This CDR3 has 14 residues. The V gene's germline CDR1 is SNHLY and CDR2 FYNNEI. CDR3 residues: CASGSGGYYNEQFF. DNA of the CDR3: TGTGCCAGCGGGTCGGGGGGATATTACAATGAGCAGTTCTTC.

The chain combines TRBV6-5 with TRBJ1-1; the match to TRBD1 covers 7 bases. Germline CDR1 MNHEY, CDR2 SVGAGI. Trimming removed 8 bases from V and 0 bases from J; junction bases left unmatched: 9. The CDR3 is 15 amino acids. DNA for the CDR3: TGTGCCAGCGGTGGGGGACAGCCGATGAACACTGAAGCTTTCTTT. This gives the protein CASGGGQPMNTEAFF.

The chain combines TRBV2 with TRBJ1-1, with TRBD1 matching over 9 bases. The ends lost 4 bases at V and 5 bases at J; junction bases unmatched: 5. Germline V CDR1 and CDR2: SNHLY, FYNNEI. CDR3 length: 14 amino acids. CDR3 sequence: CASSGGQGETEAFF. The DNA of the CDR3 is TGTGCCAGCAGTGGGGGACAGGGAGAGACTGAAGCTTTCTTT.

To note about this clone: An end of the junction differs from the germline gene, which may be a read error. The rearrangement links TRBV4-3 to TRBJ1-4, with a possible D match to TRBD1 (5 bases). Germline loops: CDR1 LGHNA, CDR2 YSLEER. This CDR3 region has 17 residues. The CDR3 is CASGQGAGISTNEKLFF. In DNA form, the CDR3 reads TGCGCCAGCGGCCAAGGGGCGGGGATATCAACTAATGAAAAACTGTTTTTT.